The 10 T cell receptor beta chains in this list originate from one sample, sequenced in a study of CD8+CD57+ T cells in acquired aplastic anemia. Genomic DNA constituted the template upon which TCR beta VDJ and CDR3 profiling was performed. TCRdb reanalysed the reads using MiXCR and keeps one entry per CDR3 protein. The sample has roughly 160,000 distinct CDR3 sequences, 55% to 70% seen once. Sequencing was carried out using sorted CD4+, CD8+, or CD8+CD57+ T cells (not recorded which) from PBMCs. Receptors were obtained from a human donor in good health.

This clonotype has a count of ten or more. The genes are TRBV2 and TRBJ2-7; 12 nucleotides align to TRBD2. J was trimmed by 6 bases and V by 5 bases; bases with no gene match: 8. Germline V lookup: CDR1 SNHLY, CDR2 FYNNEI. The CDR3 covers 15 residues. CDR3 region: CASSPGLAGPLEQYF. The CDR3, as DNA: TGTGCCAGCAGTCCTGGACTAGCGGGACCCCTCGAGCAGTACTTC.

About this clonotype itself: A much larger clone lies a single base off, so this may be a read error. The CDR3 reads CASMFWMNTGGLFF. CDR3 in DNA: TGTGCCAGTATGTTTTGGATGAACACCGGGGGGCTGTTTTTT. The V gene is TRBV19, the J gene TRBJ2-2; maybe TRBD2 (6 bases). The CDR3 has 14 residues. The germline CDR1 and CDR2 sequences are LNHDA and SQIVND (reference sequence).

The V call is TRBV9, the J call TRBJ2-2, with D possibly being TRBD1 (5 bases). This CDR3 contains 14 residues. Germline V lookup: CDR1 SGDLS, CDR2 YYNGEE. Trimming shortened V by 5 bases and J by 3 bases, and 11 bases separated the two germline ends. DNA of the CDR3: TGTGCCAGCAGGGACATTCAGGACACCGGGGAGCTGTTTTTT. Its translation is CASRDIQDTGELFF. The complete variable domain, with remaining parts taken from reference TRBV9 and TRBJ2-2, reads DSGVTQTPKHLITATGQRVTLRCSPRSGDLSVYWYQQSLDQGLQFLIQYYNGEERAKGNILERFSAQQFPDLHSELNLSSLELGDSALYFCASRDIQDTGELFFGEGSRLTVL.

The CDR3 here is CAINPGQDYEQYF. As DNA, the CDR3 is TGTGCCATCAACCCGGGACAGGACTACGAGCAGTACTTC. The V gene is TRBV10-3, the J gene TRBJ2-7; the match to TRBD1 covers 8 bases. Germline lookup yields CDR1 ENHRY and CDR2 SYGVKD. J lost 3 bases, V lost 7 bases, and 5 bases had no gene match. The length of the CDR3 is 13 residues.

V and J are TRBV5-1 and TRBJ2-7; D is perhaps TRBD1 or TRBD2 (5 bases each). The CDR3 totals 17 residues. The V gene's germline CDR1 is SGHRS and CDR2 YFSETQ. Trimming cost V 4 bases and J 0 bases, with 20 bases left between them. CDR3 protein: CASSPSTGTLYSYEQYF. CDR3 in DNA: TGCGCCAGCAGCCCCTCCACCGGGACCCTATACTCCTACGAGCAGTACTTC.

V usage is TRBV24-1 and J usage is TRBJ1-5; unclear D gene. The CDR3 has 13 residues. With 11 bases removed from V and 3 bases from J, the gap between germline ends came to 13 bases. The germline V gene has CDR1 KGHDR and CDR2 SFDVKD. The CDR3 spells CASRLGYNQPQHF. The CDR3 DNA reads TGTGCCAGCAGACTGGGATACAATCAGCCCCAGCATTTT.

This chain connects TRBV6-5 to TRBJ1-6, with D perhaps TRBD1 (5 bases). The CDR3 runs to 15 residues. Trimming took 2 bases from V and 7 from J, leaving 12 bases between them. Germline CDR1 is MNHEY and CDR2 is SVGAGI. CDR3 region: CASSYRDLGNSPLHF. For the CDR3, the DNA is TGTGCCAGCAGTTACCGGGACCTAGGGAATTCACCCCTCCACTTT.

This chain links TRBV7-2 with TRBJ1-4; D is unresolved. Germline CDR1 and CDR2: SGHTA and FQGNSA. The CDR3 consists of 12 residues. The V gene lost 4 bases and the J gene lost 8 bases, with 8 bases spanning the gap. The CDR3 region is CASSSREEKLFF. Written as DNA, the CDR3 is TGTGCCAGCAGCTCTAGAGAAGAAAAACTGTTTTTT.

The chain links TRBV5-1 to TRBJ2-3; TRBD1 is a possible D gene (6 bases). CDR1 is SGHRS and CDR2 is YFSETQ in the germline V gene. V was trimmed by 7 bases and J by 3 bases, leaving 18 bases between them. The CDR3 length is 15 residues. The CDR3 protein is CASGKTGYTTDTQYF. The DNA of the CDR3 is TGCGCCAGCGGAAAAACAGGGTATACGACAGATACGCAGTATTTT.

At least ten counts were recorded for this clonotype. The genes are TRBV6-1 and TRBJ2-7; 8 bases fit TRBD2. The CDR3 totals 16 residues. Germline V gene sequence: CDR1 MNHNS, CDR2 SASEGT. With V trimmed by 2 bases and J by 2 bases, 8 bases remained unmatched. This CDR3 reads CASSEWERELAYEQYF. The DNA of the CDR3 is TGTGCCAGCAGTGAATGGGAGCGGGAGCTCGCCTACGAGCAGTACTTC.